Listed below are T cell receptor beta chains from one sample, sequenced in a study of vaccination effects on CD4 cells after COVID-19. No antigen has been identified for these receptors. Produced via immunoSEQ multiplex PCR; TCRdb's table is partial and in-frame only. This sample has approximately 40,000 clones, with under 70% found just once. Material: CD4+ T cells from PBMCs cultured with SARS-CoV-2 spike peptides, obtained before COVID-19 vaccination. The receptor set was obtained from a human donor who received a COVID-19 vaccine. Both conserved end residues are part of each CDR3. The D gene is left open where the match is weak. Rows may omit the clone size; those that give it use once, few, many or a size class.

>NA|NA|TRBJ2-1|TRBV5-6
TGTGCCAGCAGCTTGTTACGGGTGGTGTTCTTC
CASSLLRVVFF
>NA|NA|TRBJ2-2|TRBV7-9
TGTGCCAGCAGCTTAGGACAGGTAGACACCGGGGAGCTGTTTTTT
CASSLGQVDTGELFF
>NA|NA|TRBJ1-2|TRBV30
TGTGCCTGGAGTGTCCCCCCAGGGCCCTATGGCTACACCTTC
CAWSVPPGPYGYTF
>NA|NA|TRBJ2-7|TRBV6-1
TGTGCCAGCAGTGATCAGAGACTTAGCGGCAGCTCCTACGAGCAGTACTTC
CASSDQRLSGSSYEQYF
>NA|NA|TRBJ2-7|TRBV21-1
TGTGCCAGGGTCAGACAGGGTCGGGAGCAGTACTTC
CARVRQGREQYF
>TRBD2|NA|TRBJ2-7|TRBV13
TGTGCCAGCAGCTTAGTGGCGGGGGTAGGCTACGAGCAGTACTTC
CASSLVAGVGYEQYF
>TRBD2|NA|TRBJ2-7|TRBV7-2
TGTGCCAGCAGCTTATCGGGGGACGGCGGAGCGGGAGGGCCCTACGAGCAGTACTTC
CASSLSGDGGAGGPYEQYF
>NA|NA|TRBJ1-1|TRBV21-1
TGTGCCAGCAGCGCCCCCACACTCCCTGAAGCTTTCTTT
CASSAPTLPEAFF
>NA|NA|TRBJ2-6|TRBV6-2/TRBV6-3
TGTGCCAGCAGTTCCCGGCCCGGTGGGGCCAACGTCCTGACTTTC
CASSSRPGGANVLTF
>TRBD2|NA|TRBJ2-3|TRBV4-2
TGTGCCAGCAGCCAAGATACCCCCAGTCCCGGCGGGGGGGCCCCGACAGATACGCAGTATTTT
CASSQDTPSPGGGAPTDTQYF
>NA|once|TRBJ1-2|TRBV10-3
TGTGCCATCACCCCATTGGAGGGGCTTGATGGCTACACCTTC
CAITPLEGLDGYTF
>NA|NA|TRBJ1-5|TRBV27
TGTGCCAGCAGTTTTGCACAGGGCCCGTCGCGGCAGCCCCAGCATTTT
CASSFAQGPSRQPQHF
>NA|few|TRBJ1-2|TRBV5-1
TGCGCCAGCAGCTTGGAAGACCTTGGCTACACCTTC
CASSLEDLGYTF
>NA|NA|TRBJ2-7|TRBV28
TGTGCCAGCAGTTCCCCGACAAAGGGCAACGAGCAGTACTTC
CASSSPTKGNEQYF
>TRBD1|once|TRBJ1-2|TRBV5-4
TGTGCCAGCAGCCCTCCCCGGGGGACAGGGCCATATGGCTACACCTTC
CASSPPRGTGPYGYTF
>NA|NA|TRBJ2-4|TRBV9
TGTGCCAGCAGCGTAGCCCCCTCCCGGGGACTAGCCAAAAACATTCAGTACTTC
CASSVAPSRGLAKNIQYF
>TRBD1|once|TRBJ2-1|TRBV6-1
TGTGCCAGCAGTGAAGCGCTAAGACAGGGGGGGTTCTTC
CASSEALRQGGFF
>NA|few|TRBJ1-6|TRBV7-2
TGTGCCAGCAGCCTAGGGTGGTCTCTATCACCCCTCCACTTT
CASSLGWSLSPLHF
>NA|NA|TRBJ1-1|TRBV11-2
TGTGCCAGCACCCCTAGGCGGAACACTGAAGCTTTCTTT
CASTPRRNTEAFF
>NA|few|TRBJ1-5|TRBV4-2
TGTGCCAGCAGCCCAGCCCGCAATCAGCCCCAGCATTTT
CASSPARNQPQHF
>TRBD2|NA|TRBJ2-1|TRBV6-1
TGTGCCAGCAGTGGCCCGACTAGCGGGAGGCGGGGTGAGCAGTTCTTC
CASSGPTSGRRGEQFF
>TRBD1|NA|TRBJ2-1|TRBV6-5
TGTGCCAGCAGTTACGGGACAGGGGGGGGAGGAGAGTTCTTC
CASSYGTGGGGEFF
>TRBD1|NA|TRBJ2-5|TRBV14
TGTGCCAGCAGCATCGACGACAGGGCGATAGAGACCCAGTACTTC
CASSIDDRAIETQYF
>NA|NA|TRBJ2-4|TRBV5-1
TGCGCCAGCAGCTTGGAAGGGGCTTCAGCCAAAAACATTCAGTACTTC
CASSLEGASAKNIQYF
>NA|NA|TRBJ1-1|TRBV18
TGTGCCAGCTCACCGCGGGAGGGTATGAGTGAAGCTTTCTTT
CASSPREGMSEAFF
>NA|NA|TRBJ2-1|TRBV7-2
TGTGCCAGCAGCAGTATTTCCCCCTACAATGAGCAGTTCTTC
CASSSISPYNEQFF
>TRBD1|few|TRBJ2-5|TRBV19
TGTGCCAGTAGTCGGACAGGGGGCCGAGAAGAGACCCAGTACTTC
CASSRTGGREETQYF
>TRBD2|NA|TRBJ2-1|TRBV30
TGTGCCTGGAGTGTAGGACTAGCCGTCTACATTGAGCAGTTCTTC
CAWSVGLAVYIEQFF
>TRBD1|NA|TRBJ2-5|TRBV20-1
TGCAGTGCTAGTCCCAGGGGGCGCAGGGAGACCCAGTACTTC
CSASPRGRRETQYF
>NA|NA|TRBJ2-2|TRBV2
TGTGCCAGTGCTTGGGTTAACACCGGGGAGCTGTTTTTT
CASAWVNTGELFF
>NA|once|TRBJ2-7|TRBV5-4
TGTGCCAGCAGCTTGGACAGGGCCTACGAGCAGTACTTC
CASSLDRAYEQYF
>TRBD1|NA|TRBJ1-5|TRBV7-2
TGTGCCAGCAGGGAAACTGGGACAGGGAGGGATCAGCCCCAGCATTTT
CASRETGTGRDQPQHF
>NA|NA|TRBJ1-5|TRBV6-5
TGTGCCAGCAGTTACTCTACGAATCAGCCCCAGCATTTT
CASSYSTNQPQHF
>NA|NA|TRBJ2-3|TRBV10-3
TGTGCCATCAGGGCTAGCGTGGATGGGGATACGCAGTATTTT
CAIRASVDGDTQYF
>NA|NA|TRBJ1-1|TRBV5-6
TGTGCCAGCAGCCGCGGGGGCGAATCCTTCTTT
CASSRGGESFF
>TRBD2|NA|TRBJ2-7|TRBV10-3
TGTGCCATCAGGCATAGCGGGGGGGCCTACGAGCAGTACTTC
CAIRHSGGAYEQYF
>NA|NA|TRBJ1-1|TRBV3-1/TRBV3-2
TGTGCCAGCAGCCAAACAGGTTCTGCTTTCTTT
CASSQTGSAFF
>NA|NA|TRBJ2-3|TRBV9
TGTGCCAGCAGCCCTTCTTGGAGCACAGATACGCAGTATTTT
CASSPSWSTDTQYF
>NA|NA|TRBJ1-3|TRBV18
TGTGCCAGCTCACCGACGGTGGCCCTCTCTGGAAACACCATATATTTT
CASSPTVALSGNTIYF
>NA|few|TRBJ2-7|TRBV3-1/TRBV3-2
TGTGCCAGCAGCCAAGTCCGTATCTACGAGCAGTACTTC
CASSQVRIYEQYF
>TRBD1|NA|TRBJ1-1|TRBV6-5
TGTGCCAGCAGCCCCCGGGACAGGGGGAACACTGAAGCTTTCTTT
CASSPRDRGNTEAFF
>TRBD1|NA|TRBJ1-2|TRBV19
TGTGCCAGTAGTACGACAGGGGGCGGCTATGGCTACACCTTC
CASSTTGGGYGYTF
>NA|NA|TRBJ1-2|TRBV30
TGTGCCCGAAGCGGGGGGCAATACGGCTACACCTTC
CARSGGQYGYTF
>TRBD2|NA|TRBJ2-7|TRBV5-4
TGTGCCAGCAGCTTGCCCGGGACTAGCAGCTACGAGCAGTACTTC
CASSLPGTSSYEQYF
>NA|NA|TRBJ2-2|TRBV11-3
TGTGCCAGCAGCCCCCGAAGGTCGGCGAACACCGGGGAGCTGTTTTTT
CASSPRRSANTGELFF
>NA|NA|TRBJ1-2|TRBV10-3
TGTGCCATCAGCGCCCGGGACGACTATGGCTACACCTTC
CAISARDDYGYTF
>NA|NA|TRBJ1-5|TRBV30
TGTGCCTGGAGCGATAGGACAGTGGGTCAGCCCCAGCATTTT
CAWSDRTVGQPQHF
>TRBD1|few|TRBJ2-1|TRBV27
TGTGCCAGCAACGTGGACAGGGTCGCCTACAATGAGCAGTTCTTC
CASNVDRVAYNEQFF
>NA|NA|TRBJ2-1|TRBV5-6
TGTGCCAGCAGCTTGGGGACATCGAGGAACAATGAGCAGTTCTTC
CASSLGTSRNNEQFF
>NA|NA|TRBJ1-2|TRBV19
TGTGCCAGTAGTGGGGCGGTCTATGGCTACACCTTC
CASSGAVYGYTF
>NA|NA|TRBJ2-1|TRBV6-2/TRBV6-3
TGTGCCAGCAGTCCCTCGACTAGCAATGAGCAGTTCTTC
CASSPSTSNEQFF
>NA|NA|TRBJ1-2|TRBV4-1
TGCGCCAGCAGCCAAGATGAAGCCCGTCCGAGGGGCTACACCTTC
CASSQDEARPRGYTF
>NA|NA|TRBJ2-1|TRBV20-1
TGCAGTGCTAAAGGACTGGGAACGCAGTTCTTC
CSAKGLGTQFF